The 8 T cell receptor beta chains given below trace back to one sample, sequenced in a study of PD-1 blockade in mismatch repair-deficient tumors. TCRdb's table, derived via immunoSEQ multiplex PCR, lists solely in-frame clones and lacks some. Among 30,000 to 45,000 clones listed, 80% to 90% were seen once. Material: peripheral blood, obtained 76 weeks after starting pembrolizumab. Receptors originate from an adult with mismatch repair-deficient cancer.

This chain joins TRBV21-1 and TRBJ1-5. TRBV21-1 is deemed a pseudogene. This CDR3 is 13 amino acids long. CDR3 loop: CATPPGANQPQHF. CDR3 coding DNA: TGTGCCACCCCCCCCGGGGCCAATCAGCCCCAGCATTTT.

The chain recombines TRBV7-2 with TRBJ2-3, with 9 positions matching TRBD2. The CDR3 is 17 amino acids. J was trimmed by 8 bases and V by 1 base; bases with no gene match: 13. From germline, CDR1 is SGHTA and CDR2 FQGNSA. The CDR3 spells CASSLESAGGPRGTQYF. In nucleotides, the CDR3 is TGTGCCAGCAGCTTAGAATCAGCGGGAGGTCCCCGGGGTACGCAGTATTTT.

The CDR3 loop reads CASSPQEGGRNQPQHF. In DNA form, the CDR3 reads TGTGCCAGCTCACCCCAGGAAGGGGGACGCAATCAGCCCCAGCATTTT. The chain has TRBV18 and TRBJ1-5; weak D call: TRBD1 (6 bases). This CDR3 comprises 16 residues. Per the germline V gene, CDR1 is KGHSH and CDR2 is LQKENI. The V end lost 3 bases, the J end lost 2 bases, and 14 bases lay between the germline ends.

The chain carries TRBV4-1 and TRBJ2-1; a weak D match, TRBD2 (5 bases). V lost 2 bases and J 8 bases, leaving 13 bases between the germline ends. Germline V gives CDR1 MGHRA, CDR2 YSYEKL. This CDR3 contains 14 residues. In nucleotides, the CDR3 is TGCGCCAGCAGCCAACGTAGCGCGGGCGATGAGCAGTTCTTC. Translation gives CASSQRSAGDEQFF.

The rearrangement links TRBV27 to TRBJ2-7; D ambiguous. The CDR3 spans 13 residues. CDR1 is MNHEY and CDR2 is SMNVEV in the germline V gene (reference sequence). V was shortened by 5 bases and J by 1 base, with 9 bases between the two germline ends. Here the CDR3 reads CASSPPSSYEQYF. The CDR3 nucleotides are TGTGCCAGCAGTCCCCCCTCATCCTACGAGCAGTACTTC.

This rearrangement joins TRBV7-3 to TRBJ2-2; D may be TRBD2 (5 bases). CDR3 length: 14 amino acids. Germline assignment: CDR1 SGHTA and CDR2 FQGTGA. Between the trimmed V and J ends, which lost 3 bases and 4 bases, there was a span of 9 bases. This CDR3 reads CASSFGAVTGELFF. As DNA, the CDR3 is TGTGCCAGCAGCTTTGGAGCGGTCACCGGGGAGCTGTTTTTT.

In this sample, this clone turned up a few times. The CDR3 reads CASSPLSSRLGNYGYTF. In nucleotides, the CDR3 is TGTGCCAGCTCACCATTGAGTTCCAGGTTGGGTAACTATGGCTACACCTTC. The chain carries TRBV18 and TRBJ1-2, with no clear D. V lost 2 bases and J lost 1, with 17 bases in between. The germline V gene encodes CDR1 KGHSH and CDR2 LQKENI. CDR3 length equals 17 residues.

This sequence joins TRBV5-4 and TRBJ2-7; 7 bases match TRBD1. From germline, CDR1 is SGHNT and CDR2 YYREEE (reference sequence). Germline trimming cut 4 bases from V and 2 bases from J; bases unmatched to any gene: 6. The CDR3 covers 14 residues. CDR3 in DNA: TGTGCCAGCAGCGGCCGGGACAGCCCCTACGAGCAGTACTTC. The encoded protein is CASSGRDSPYEQYF.